Here is one T cell receptor (beta chain) with its context. The antigen is not known. TCRdb's copy holds only in-frame clones and misses some; the assay was immunoSEQ multiplex PCR. The table lists approximately 130,000 clones, about 87% of them singletons. These data originate in a study of cytomegalovirus exposure and HLA in healthy donors. CDR3 size: 14 residues. With 7 bases clipped from V and 5 bases from J, the junction kept 9 bases outside the gene matches. The germline V gene encodes CDR1 MDHEN and CDR2 SYDVKM. Broader study findings: Using the classifier, cytomegalovirus status was reportedly diagnosed with high specificity and sensitivity. Associated with cytomegalovirus, according to the listing, were around 170 TCR beta chains.

Input material: PBMCs. The TCR comes from a woman younger than 35 in good health and CMV-seronegative. The chain combines TRBV28 with TRBJ1-2; 8 nucleotides agree with TRBD1. The CDR3 DNA reads TGTGCCAGCACGTACCAGGGGGCCCGTTATGGCTACACCTTC. Amino acid sequence: CASTYQGARYGYTF.